This entry concerns a single T cell receptor (beta chain). The repertoire was sequenced with immunoSEQ multiplex PCR; TCRdb's copy has only in-frame clones and lacks some. Among around 120,000 clones listed, 78% were seen once. The CDR3 contains 13 residues. Looked up from germline, CDR1 is LNHDA and CDR2 is SQIVND (reference sequence). Germline trimming cut 7 bases from V and 6 bases from J; bases unmatched to any gene: 6. The data originate from a study of blood T cell repertoires in COVID-19. This TCR was recovered from a man in his 70s with acute or convalescent COVID-19. Sequencing was done on a sample of peripheral blood. The chain combines TRBV19 with TRBJ1-1; 9 bases fit TRBD1. CDR3 amino acids: CASNHRGQSEAFF. CDR3 in DNA: TGTGCCAGTAACCACAGGGGGCAGTCTGAAGCTTTCTTT.